Following are 10 T cell receptor beta chains from one sample sequenced in a study of shared clonotypes between healthy human individuals. The method was immunoSEQ multiplex PCR; TCRdb's version includes in-frame clones alone and lacks a portion of them. The sample gives about 730,000 clones, roughly 72% of which show up once; more than 1.5% is in the top ten. Sequences were obtained from memory CD4+ T cells sorted from blood. Subset noted: CD45RA-negative fraction. These TCRs come from a woman in her thirties in good health.

This clone was seen a few times. The chain is built from TRBV18 and TRBJ2-2, with TRBD2 identical over 11 bases. Trimming cost V 4 bases and J 8 bases; bases outside gene matches: 6. CDR3 length: 15 residues. Germline-derived CDR1 and CDR2 are KGHSH and LQKENI. The CDR3 region has the DNA TGTGCCAGCTCACAGACTAGCGGGAACGATGGGGAGCTGTTTTTT. The encoded protein is CASSQTSGNDGELFF.

This clone was detected a few times. V gene TRBV2 combines with J gene TRBJ1-6; 8 bases match TRBD1. The CDR3 extends over 16 amino acids. The germline V gene encodes CDR1 SNHLY and CDR2 FYNNEI. V dropped 3 bases and J dropped 3; count of bases not matched to a gene: 4. CDR3 sequence (DNA): TGTGCCAGCAGTGATCGACAGGGGATCTATAATTCACCCCTCCACTTT. Protein: CASSDRQGIYNSPLHF.

V gene TRBV4-1 combines with J gene TRBJ2-1; maybe TRBD2 (7 bases). V lost 4 bases and J lost 4, with 20 bases in between. Germline CDR1 and CDR2: MGHRA and YSYEKL. The CDR3 runs to 17 residues. The CDR3 protein is CASSPTGSAGDYNEQFF. CDR3 DNA sequence: TGCGCCAGCAGCCCAACAGGGAGCGCGGGGGATTACAATGAGCAGTTCTTC.

There are a few counts of this clone. The rearrangement joins TRBV28 to TRBJ2-7, with TRBD2 matching 9 bases. The CDR3 sequence is 17 residues long. Germline-derived CDR1 and CDR2 are MDHEN and SYDVKM. With 1 base clipped from V and 4 bases from J, the junction kept 11 bases outside the gene matches. CDR3 coding DNA: TGTGCCAGCAGTTTATTCGGGGGCGGGAGGGCCCGGTACGAGCAGTACTTC. Its protein is CASSLFGGGRARYEQYF.

This clone has more than one count but fewer than ten. This CDR3 is also generated by other DNA sequences in the sample. The genes are TRBV5-1 and TRBJ2-7; 12 bases agree with TRBD2. CDR3 length equals 15 residues. V was pared by 2 bases and J by 5 bases, with 5 bases of the junction left unmatched. From germline, CDR1 is SGHRS and CDR2 YFSETQ. The CDR3 DNA is TGCGCCAGCAGCTTCCTAGCGGGAGGGCCCGACGAGCAGTACTTC. Residues: CASSFLAGGPDEQYF. The variable domain in full, with the rest retrieved from reference TRBV5-1 and TRBJ2-7, is KAGVTQTPRYLIKTRGQQVTLSCSPISGHRSVSWYQQTPGQGLQFLFEYFSETQRNKGNFPGRFSGRQFSNSRSEMNVSTLELGDSALYLCASSFLAGGPDEQYFGPGTRLTVT.

Many counts were recorded for this clone. The CDR3 protein is CASSERLRGEFTDTQYF. CDR3 DNA: TGTGCCAGCAGTGAACGTCTGCGGGGGGAGTTCACAGATACGCAGTATTTT. V gene TRBV2 combines with J gene TRBJ2-3, with 8 bases that match TRBD2. J lost 2 bases, V lost 2 bases, and 9 bases had no gene match. CDR1 and CDR2 from the germline V gene are SNHLY and FYNNEI. The CDR3 consists of 17 residues.

This clone appeared once. V usage is TRBV29-1 and J usage is TRBJ2-7; 8 positions agree with TRBD2. This CDR3 region has 14 residues. The V segment lost 4 bases and the J segment 0 bases; nucleotides outside the gene matches: 5. Germline CDR1 is SQVTM and CDR2 is ANQGSEA. The CDR3, as DNA: TGCAGCGTTGGGTCTAGCGGGTACTCCTACGAGCAGTACTTC. Residues: CSVGSSGYSYEQYF.

The gene calls are TRBV7-8 and TRBJ1-1, with 7 positions matching TRBD1. Germline CDR1 and CDR2: SGHVS and FQNEAQ. This CDR3 spans 16 amino acids. The trim removed 2 bases at V and 0 bases at J, leaving 6 bases unmatched. In DNA form, the CDR3 reads TGTGCCAGCAGCTTACGGGACAGCCTCATGAACACTGAAGCTTTCTTT. This encodes CASSLRDSLMNTEAFF.

The J gene is TRBJ2-5, the V gene TRBV19; 7 bases match TRBD1. With V trimmed by 5 bases and J by 2 bases, 5 bases remained unmatched. There are 14 residues in the CDR3. Germline CDR1 and CDR2: LNHDA and SQIVND (reference sequence). The CDR3, as DNA: TGTGCCAGTAGTCCCAGACAGGGACAAGAGACCCAGTACTTC. The encoded protein is CASSPRQGQETQYF.

The chain carries TRBV18 and TRBJ2-7, with unresolved D. From germline, CDR1 is KGHSH and CDR2 LQKENI. Trimming took off 3 bases at V and 3 bases at J, with 12 bases between the two ends. The CDR3 runs 14 residues. The CDR3 spells CASSPRGRFYEQYF. As DNA, the CDR3 is TGTGCCAGCTCACCCCGCGGACGATTCTACGAGCAGTACTTC.